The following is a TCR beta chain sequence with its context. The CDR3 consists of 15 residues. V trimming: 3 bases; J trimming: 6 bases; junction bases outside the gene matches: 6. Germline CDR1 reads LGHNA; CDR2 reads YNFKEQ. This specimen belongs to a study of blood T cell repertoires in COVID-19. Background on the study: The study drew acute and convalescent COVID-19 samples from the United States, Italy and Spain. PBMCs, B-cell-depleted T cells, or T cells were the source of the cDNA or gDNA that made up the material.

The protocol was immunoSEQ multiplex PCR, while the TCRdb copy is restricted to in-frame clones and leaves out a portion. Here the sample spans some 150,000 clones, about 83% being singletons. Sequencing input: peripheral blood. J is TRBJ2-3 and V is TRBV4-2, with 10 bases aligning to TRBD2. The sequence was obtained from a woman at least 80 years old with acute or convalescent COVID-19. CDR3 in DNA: TGTGCCAGCAGCCATGGGGAGACTAGCGGGGATACGCAGTATTTT. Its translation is CASSHGETSGDTQYF.